This TCR beta chain was found in a study of cytomegalovirus exposure and HLA in healthy donors. The study, taken as a whole, reports: The investigators catalogued under 200 TCR beta chains as cytomegalovirus-associated. A later analysis linked a missense variant in DCLRE1C to the trimming of TCR beta V and J genes. Presence/absence analyses took donor sequencing depth as roughly uniform.

Primers included in the PCR were 60 Vbeta and 13 Jbeta primers. The assay was immunoSEQ multiplex PCR, and TCRdb's table has in-frame clones only and misses some. The sample consists of under 140,000 clones, about 80% of them appearing once. Germline V gives CDR1 KGHSH, CDR2 LQKENI. The CDR3 runs to 13 residues. Trimming removed 3 bases from V and 0 bases from J, with 6 bases in between. Comments on this clone: The antigen is unknown.

This receptor was identified in a woman in her sixties or seventies in good health and CMV-seropositive. Sequencing was performed on PBMCs. The chain has TRBV18 and TRBJ2-7; no reliable D call. The DNA for the CDR3 is TGTGCCAGCTCACCGTCCCGCTCCTACGAGCAGTACTTC. As protein: CASSPSRSYEQYF. The variable domain in full, completed from reference TRBV18 and TRBJ2-7, reads NAGVMQNPRHLVRRRGQEARLRCSPMKGHSHVYWYRQLPEEGLKFMVYLQKENIIDESGMPKERFSAEFPKEGPSILRIQQVVRGDSAAYFCASSPSRSYEQYFGPGTRLTVT.